The 3 T cell receptor beta chains given below trace back to one sample, sequenced in a study of blood T cell repertoires in COVID-19 (TCRdb year 2020). Library preparation was by the immunoSEQ multiplex PCR assay. TCRdb re-hosts the immuneACCESS table, in-frame sequences only. Its copies lack some clones; in the studies checked, an unresolved V gene accounts for under half of them, and the cause for the rest is not known. The sample records fewer than 120,000 clones, about three quarters of which are singletons. Of the sample, roughly 16% falls within the top ten clones. Sequenced sample: peripheral blood. The receptors derive from a woman of 80 years or more with active or convalescent COVID-19.

This sequence joins TRBV28 and TRBJ1-2, with 7 bases that match TRBD1. Per the germline V gene, CDR1 is MDHEN and CDR2 is SYDVKM. CDR3 size: 13 residues. The J segment lost 3 bases and the V segment lost 5 bases, leaving 3 bases of the junction unmatched. CDR3 protein: CASSPDRYYGYTF. DNA for the CDR3: TGTGCCAGCAGTCCGGACAGGTACTATGGCTACACCTTC.

This clone was picked up a small number of times. V and J are TRBV7-9 and TRBJ2-1; TRBD2 agrees at 7 bases. This CDR3 has 14 amino acids. J gave up 2 bases and V 5 bases, and 3 bases lay outside the gene matches. The germline CDR1 and CDR2 sequences are SEHNR and FQNEAQ (reference sequence). This CDR3 reads CASSGGVAYNEQFF. DNA for the CDR3: TGTGCCAGCAGCGGGGGGGTTGCCTACAATGAGCAGTTCTTC.

V usage is TRBV6-5 and J usage is TRBJ2-5; 7 nucleotides agree with TRBD1. Germline V gene lookup returns CDR1 MNHEY and CDR2 SVGAGI. This CDR3 contains 15 residues. With 6 bases clipped from V and 6 bases from J, the junction kept 13 bases outside the gene matches. CDR3 in amino acids: CASSIRQGNEKTQYF. The CDR3 DNA reads TGTGCCAGCAGCATCCGACAGGGTAACGAGAAGACCCAGTACTTC.